The 29 T cell receptor beta chains reported below all come from one sample, sequenced in a study of patients and donors after allogeneic stem cell transplantation. TCRdb used MiXCR to reprocess the RT-PCR reads, holding one entry per CDR3 protein. Of 70,000 to 75,000 distinct CDR3 sequences in the sample, 26% were seen once. Source material: blood, either unsorted or a sorted T cell fraction (not recorded which). Receptors were obtained from a human donor who was either an allogeneic HSCT recipient or a stem cell or donor lymphocyte infusion donor (not recorded which). It is not recorded whose cells these are; they may come from a transplant donor.

In this sample, this clonotype turned up a few times. The chain employs TRBV12-5 and TRBJ1-5; D is uncertain. This CDR3 spans 16 amino acids. Germline V gene data show CDR1 as LGHNT and CDR2 as FRNRAP. Trimming shortened V by 0 bases and J by 3 bases, and 12 bases separated the two germline ends. In DNA, the CDR3 is TGTGCTAGTGGTTTGGTACTAGGAACACTCAATCAGCCCCAGCATTTT. As protein: CASGLVLGTLNQPQHF.

This clonotype was observed a handful of times. V is TRBV29-1 and J is TRBJ2-5; possible D gene TRBD1, 6 bases. CDR3 length: 13 amino acids. V lost 5 bases and J 4 bases, leaving 14 bases between the germline ends. Germline values: CDR1 SQVTM, CDR2 ANQGSEA. This chain's CDR3 is CSVTTGFGETQYF. As DNA, the CDR3 is TGCAGCGTTACAACAGGGTTCGGAGAGACCCAGTACTTC.

The chain has TRBV4-1 and TRBJ2-7, with 7 bases aligning to TRBD1. V lost 4 bases to trimming and J lost 0 bases; unmatched junction nucleotides: 6. Germline V gives CDR1 MGHRA, CDR2 YSYEKL. The CDR3 spans 15 residues. The CDR3, as DNA: TGCGCCAGCAGCCTCCAGACAGGGAGCTCCTACGAGCAGTACTTC. Translation gives CASSLQTGSSYEQYF.

This chain links TRBV29-1 with TRBJ2-1; D is ambiguous. Trimming removed 4 bases from V and 3 bases from J, with 10 bases in between. Germline CDR1 is SQVTM and CDR2 is ANQGSEA. This CDR3 contains 13 residues. In nucleotides, the CDR3 is TGCAGCGTTGTTCCGGAGAACTACAATGAGCAGTTCTTC. Encoded protein: CSVVPENYNEQFF.

The chain is built from TRBV24-1 and TRBJ2-3; possible D gene TRBD2, 7 bases. Germline V gene sequence: CDR1 KGHDR, CDR2 SFDVKD. This CDR3 is built from 16 residues. Trimming removed 4 bases from V and 3 bases from J, with 16 bases in between. This CDR3 is CATSDAGAIATDTQYF. DNA of the CDR3: TGTGCCACCAGTGACGCGGGGGCGATAGCTACAGATACGCAGTATTTT.

This clonotype appeared a few times. The chain joins TRBV24-1 to TRBJ1-1; D might be TRBD1 (5 bases). Trimming removed 9 bases from V and 5 bases from J, with 12 bases in between. This CDR3 is built from 12 residues. Germline V gene data show CDR1 as KGHDR and CDR2 as SFDVKD. CDR3 sequence: CATGGPATEAFF. In nucleotides, the CDR3 is TGTGCCACCGGGGGACCGGCGACTGAAGCTTTCTTT.

The chain carries TRBV7-2 and TRBJ2-5; unclear D gene. CDR1 and CDR2 (germline): SGHTA, FQGNSA. The CDR3 totals 14 residues. V shed 2 bases and J shed 3 bases, with 10 bases lying between them. CDR3 loop: CASSLIAVKETQYF. Written as DNA, the CDR3 is TGTGCCAGCAGCTTAATCGCCGTTAAAGAGACCCAGTACTTC.

The gene calls are TRBV9 and TRBJ1-2; D ambiguous. This CDR3 has 12 residues. Germline V gene sequence: CDR1 SGDLS, CDR2 YYNGEE. The V end was cut by 3 bases, the J end by 8 bases, with 11 bases between. The CDR3 is CASSAWGTGYTF. The CDR3 DNA reads as TGTGCCAGCAGCGCGTGGGGAACCGGCTACACCTTC.

J is TRBJ2-7 and V is TRBV30; D is undetermined. The CDR3 totals 11 residues. V lost 2 bases, J lost 9 bases, and 11 bases lay in between. Per the germline V gene, CDR1 is GTSNPN and CDR2 is SVGIG (reference sequence). The CDR3 bases are TGTGCCTGGAGTAAAGTAGGTGGGCAGTACTTC. It encodes CAWSKVGGQYF.

This clonotype turned up a few times. This rearrangement joins TRBV20-1 to TRBJ1-6, with 7 bases lining up with TRBD1. Per the germline V gene, CDR1 is DFQATT and CDR2 is SNEGSKA (reference sequence). J lost 14 bases, V lost 6 bases, and 10 bases had no gene match. This CDR3 has 12 residues. This chain's CDR3 is CSAITGESTLHF. In DNA, the CDR3 is TGCAGTGCAATAACAGGGGAGAGCACCCTCCACTTT.

The chain employs TRBV20-1 and TRBJ1-2; D unclear. CDR3 length: 12 amino acids. The V gene's germline CDR1 is DFQATT and CDR2 SNEGSKA (reference sequence). Trimming removed 2 bases at V and 2 bases at J, with 6 bases between. The CDR3 DNA reads as TGCAGTGCTAGAAGGCAGAACTATGGCTACACCTTC. It codes for CSARRQNYGYTF.

This chain joins TRBV4-3 and TRBJ1-6, with D possibly being TRBD1 (5 bases). CDR1 is LGHNA and CDR2 is YSLEER in the germline V gene. V gave up 0 bases and J gave up 6 bases, with 12 bases separating them. This CDR3 comprises 16 residues. The CDR3 here is CASSQEPGARNSPLHF. CDR3 in DNA: TGCGCCAGCAGCCAAGAGCCCGGGGCCCGTAATTCACCCCTCCACTTT.

The chain combines TRBV29-1 with TRBJ2-2; possibly TRBD2 for D (5 bases). Germline values: CDR1 SQVTM, CDR2 ANQGSEA. V was clipped by 2 bases and J by 6 bases, with 10 bases between them. CDR3 length equals 13 residues. The CDR3 nucleotides are TGCAGCGTTGAATTGGGGAGCGCCGGGGAGCTGTTTTTT. Protein sequence: CSVELGSAGELFF.

The V gene is TRBV5-8, the J gene TRBJ2-3; 13 bases match TRBD2. The V segment lost 0 bases and the J segment 6 bases; nucleotides outside the gene matches: 4. This CDR3 region has 16 residues. Germline loops: CDR1 SGHTS, CDR2 YDEGEE. DNA of the CDR3: TGTGCCAGCAGCTTGGGACTAGCGGGAGGCCCCGATACGCAGTATTTT. Translated: CASSLGLAGGPDTQYF.

Written as DNA, the CDR3 is TGCGCCAGCAGCCAAGGGCTAGCGGGAGGGGGTGAGCAGTTCTTC. It codes for CASSQGLAGGGEQFF. The genes are TRBV4-1 and TRBJ2-1; 12 bases map to TRBD2. CDR1 MGHRA and CDR2 YSYEKL come from the germline V gene. V lost 1 base, J lost 9 bases, and 4 bases stayed unmatched. The CDR3 spans 15 residues.

V and J are TRBV6-2 or TRBV6-3 and TRBJ2-2, with D possibly TRBD2 on 6 matching bases. The germline CDR1 and CDR2 sequences are MNHEY and SVGEGT. This CDR3 spans 16 amino acids. V lost 4 bases and J 7 bases, leaving 19 bases between the germline ends. This CDR3 reads CASSSFGSAPFGELFF. CDR3 sequence (DNA): TGTGCCAGCAGTTCCTTCGGGAGTGCTCCTTTCGGGGAGCTGTTTTTT.

As regards this clonotype: A read error may produce the germline difference seen at one junction end. This CDR3 is CACSQTGGRTEAFF. The DNA of the CDR3 is TGTGCCTGCAGCCAGACAGGGGGGAGGACTGAAGCTTTCTTT. This rearrangement joins TRBV3-1 to TRBJ1-1, with 9 bases identical to TRBD1. Germline V gives CDR1 LGHDT, CDR2 YNNKEL (reference sequence). The CDR3 sequence is 14 residues long.

This sequence joins TRBV29-1 and TRBJ2-7; D might be TRBD1 or TRBD2, each matching 5 bases. The CDR3 has 12 amino acids. Trimming left V 6 bases short and J 3 bases short, with 12 bases between. The germline V gene has CDR1 SQVTM and CDR2 ANQGSEA. As DNA, the CDR3 is TGCAGCGTCTCCCGGGACGGCTACGAGCAGTACTTC. Protein: CSVSRDGYEQYF.

The sample holds a few counts of this clonotype. One end of the junction fails to match germline, which may point to a read error. The chain has TRBV7-3 and TRBJ1-1; TRBD1 agrees at 7 bases. The CDR3 spans 15 residues. Germline CDR1 and CDR2: SGHTA and FQGTGA. The CDR3 region is CASSLTTGTNTEAFF. The CDR3 region has the DNA TGTGCCAGCAGCCTAACGACAGGGACTAACACTGAAGCTTTCTTT.

This clonotype has just a few counts. Here the CDR3 reads CASSHADTQYF. The CDR3 region has the DNA TGTGCCAGCAGTCACGCAGATACGCAGTATTTT. This chain links TRBV6-5 with TRBJ2-3; unclear D gene. CDR1 is MNHEY and CDR2 is SVGAGI in the germline V gene. The length of the CDR3 is 11 residues. V lost 5 bases to trimming and J lost 4 bases, with 4 bases between them.

The chain employs TRBV9 and TRBJ2-7, with D perhaps TRBD2 (5 bases). Germline V gene lookup returns CDR1 SGDLS and CDR2 YYNGEE. The CDR3 length is 13 residues. V was trimmed by 5 bases and J by 2 bases, leaving 11 bases between them. In DNA form, the CDR3 reads TGTGCCAGCAGTCCGACTACTACCTACGAGCAGTACTTC. It is translated as CASSPTTTYEQYF.

For the CDR3, the DNA is TGTGCCAGCAAACCGACAGGGATGGCCTACGAGCAGTACTTC. This translates into CASKPTGMAYEQYF. This chain connects TRBV12-3 or TRBV12-4 to TRBJ2-7; TRBD1 matches at 7 bases. The CDR3 length is 14 residues. With V trimmed by 7 bases and J by 2 bases, 8 bases remained unmatched.

J is TRBJ1-5 and V is TRBV27; 8 bases fit TRBD1. V was clipped by 3 bases and J by 7 bases; unmatched bases: 5. This CDR3 comprises 14 residues. The germline gives CDR1 MNHEY, CDR2 SMNVEV (reference sequence). The CDR3 spells CASSFTGGSQPQHF. CDR3 in DNA: TGTGCCAGCAGTTTTACAGGGGGGAGCCAGCCCCAGCATTTT.

This chain connects TRBV20-1 to TRBJ1-5, with D uncertain. Trimming took 3 bases from V and 5 from J, leaving 5 bases between them. Per germline, CDR1 DFQATT and CDR2 SNEGSKA (reference sequence). The CDR3 has 11 amino acids. Here the CDR3 DNA reads TGCAGTGCTAGGGGAGATCAGCCCCAGCATTTT. This encodes CSARGDQPQHF.

The chain is built from TRBV25-1 and TRBJ1-5, with D unresolved. V gave up 1 base and J gave up 4 bases, with 2 bases separating them. CDR3 length equals 12 residues. The V gene's germline CDR1 is MGHDK and CDR2 SYGVNS. The DNA of the CDR3 is TGTGCCAGCAGTGAATTTAATCAGCCCCAGCATTTT. Its protein is CASSEFNQPQHF.

The genes are TRBV14 and TRBJ1-4; D is uncertain. V dropped 5 bases and J dropped 1 base, with 17 bases sitting between them. The germline CDR1 and CDR2 sequences are SGHDN and FVKESK. The CDR3 is 17 residues long. CDR3 DNA: TGTGCCAGCAGCGCGACGGATAGCCGATTAACTAATGAAAAACTGTTTTTT. Protein sequence: CASSATDSRLTNEKLFF. The full variable domain, its missing parts supplied by reference TRBV14 and TRBJ1-4, is EAGVTQFPSHSVIEKGQTVTLRCDPISGHDNLYWYRRVMGKEIKFLLHFVKESKQDESGMPNNRFLAERTGGTYSTLKVQPAELEDSGVYFCASSATDSRLTNEKLFFGSGTQLSVL.

This clonotype was found a few times. The chain couples TRBV21-1 to TRBJ2-2; TRBD1 is taken as the D call from the table, unchecked against the DNA. TRBV21-1 is classified as a pseudogene. The CDR3 length is 16 residues. CDR3 sequence reads: CASLPPGPNLSGELFF. For the CDR3, the DNA is TGTGCCAGCCTGCCTCCGGGACCGAATCTTTCCGGGGAGCTGTTTTTT.

Written as DNA, the CDR3 is TGCAGCACCAGGTTGGGACATCCACAAGAGACCCAGTACTTC. Protein sequence: CSTRLGHPQETQYF. The V gene is TRBV29-1, the J gene TRBJ2-5; weak D call: TRBD1 (6 bases). Looked up from germline, CDR1 is SQVTM and CDR2 is ANQGSEA. The CDR3 totals 14 residues. The V gene lost 8 bases and the J gene lost 2 bases, with 18 bases spanning the gap. Complete variable domain (other parts from reference TRBV29-1 and TRBJ2-5): SAVISQKPSRDICQRGTSLTIQCQVDSQVTMMFWYRQQPGQSLTLIATANQGSEATYESGFVIDKFPISRPNLTFSTLTVSNMSPEDSSIYLCSTRLGHPQETQYFGPGTRLLVL.

The chain links TRBV30 to TRBJ1-5, with D unclear. The CDR3 is 13 amino acids. The germline CDR1 and CDR2 sequences are GTSNPN and SVGIG (reference sequence). Trimming pared 1 base from V and 9 bases from J, leaving 13 bases between. The CDR3 loop reads CAWSGSLMGPQHF. In nucleotides, the CDR3 is TGTGCCTGGAGTGGGTCGCTGATGGGGCCCCAGCATTTT.